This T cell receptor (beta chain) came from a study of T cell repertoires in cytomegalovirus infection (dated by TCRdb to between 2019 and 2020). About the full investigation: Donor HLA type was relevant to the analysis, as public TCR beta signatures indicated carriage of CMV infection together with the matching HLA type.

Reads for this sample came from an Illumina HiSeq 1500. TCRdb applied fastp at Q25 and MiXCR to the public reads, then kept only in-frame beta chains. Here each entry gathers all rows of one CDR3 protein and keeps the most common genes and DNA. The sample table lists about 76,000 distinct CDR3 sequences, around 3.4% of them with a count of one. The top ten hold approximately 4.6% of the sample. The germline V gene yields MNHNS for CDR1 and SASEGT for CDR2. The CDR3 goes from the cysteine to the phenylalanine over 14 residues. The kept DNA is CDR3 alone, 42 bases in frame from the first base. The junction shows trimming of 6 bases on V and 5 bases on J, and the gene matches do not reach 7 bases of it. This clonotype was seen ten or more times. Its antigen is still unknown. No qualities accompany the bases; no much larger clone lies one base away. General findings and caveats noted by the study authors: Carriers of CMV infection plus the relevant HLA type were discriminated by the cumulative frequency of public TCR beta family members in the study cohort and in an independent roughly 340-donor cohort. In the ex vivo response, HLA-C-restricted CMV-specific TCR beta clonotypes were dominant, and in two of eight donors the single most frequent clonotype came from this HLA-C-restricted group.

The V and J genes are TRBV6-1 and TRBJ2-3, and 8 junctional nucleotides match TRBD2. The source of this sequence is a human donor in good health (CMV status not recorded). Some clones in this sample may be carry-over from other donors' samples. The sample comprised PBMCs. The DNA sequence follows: TGTGCCAGCAGGGTAATGAGCGGGGGAGATACGCAGTATTTT. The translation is CASRVMSGGDTQYF.